This T cell receptor beta chain was profiled in a study of T cells in Graves' hyperthyroidism and ophthalmopathy. Study-level points and caveats: Also found in blood were most expanded thyroid clonotypes above 0.001.

Subjects aged 18 to 65 presented with newly diagnosed hyperthyroidism of less than 2 months' duration. Investigators excluded patients with uncontrolled infection, other autoimmune disease, pregnancy or lactation. This clonotype has at least ten counts. Its antigen remains unknown. Germline values: CDR1 KGHDR, CDR2 SFDVKD. The CDR3 sequence is 19 residues long. J lost 4 bases, V lost 3 bases, and 9 bases had no gene match. Template material for amplifying TCR beta CDR3 regions consisted of RNA transcripts. The HTBI primer set served for first-round RT-PCR of the TCR CDR3. From the multiplex PCR reads, TCRdb called clonotypes with MiXCR, one entry per CDR3 protein. The sample has 540,000 or so distinct CDR3 sequences, 15% to 17% seen once.

The receptor comes from a woman aged 25-40 years with Graves' hyperthyroidism. J is TRBJ2-2 and V is TRBV24-1, with 14 bases fitting TRBD2. The specimen was blood. This CDR3 is CATSDPGLAGVAITGELFF. The CDR3 coding sequence is TGTGCCACCAGTGATCCGGGACTAGCGGGAGTTGCGATCACCGGGGAGCTGTTTTTT.